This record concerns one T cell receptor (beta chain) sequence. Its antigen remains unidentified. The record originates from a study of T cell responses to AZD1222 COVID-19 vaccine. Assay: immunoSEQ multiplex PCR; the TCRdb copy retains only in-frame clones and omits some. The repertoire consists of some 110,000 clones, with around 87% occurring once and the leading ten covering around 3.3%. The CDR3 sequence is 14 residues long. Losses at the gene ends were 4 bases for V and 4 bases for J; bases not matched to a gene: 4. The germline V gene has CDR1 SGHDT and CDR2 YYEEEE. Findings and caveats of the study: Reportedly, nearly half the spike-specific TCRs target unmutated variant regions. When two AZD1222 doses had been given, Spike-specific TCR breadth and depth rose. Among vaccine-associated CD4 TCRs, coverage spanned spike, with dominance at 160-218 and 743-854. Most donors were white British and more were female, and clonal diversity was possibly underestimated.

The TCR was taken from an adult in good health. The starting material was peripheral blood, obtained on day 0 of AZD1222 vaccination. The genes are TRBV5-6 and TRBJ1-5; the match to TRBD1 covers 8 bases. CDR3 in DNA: TGTGCCAGCAGCCGGACAGGGATTAATCAGCCCCAGCATTTT. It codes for CASSRTGINQPQHF.